Each of the 10 T cell receptor beta chains below was sequenced from the same sample in a study of blood T cell repertoires in COVID-19. Sequencing was performed with immunoSEQ multiplex PCR; in TCRdb, only in-frame clones are kept and a portion is missing. Of some 45,000 clones listed, roughly 90% were seen once; the top ten hold roughly an eighth. Sequencing used peripheral blood. These receptors originate from a human donor in a cohort sampled during active COVID-19.

The V and J genes are TRBV6-5 and TRBJ2-5; 11 positions match TRBD2. The CDR3 runs to 14 residues. The germline V gene encodes CDR1 MNHEY and CDR2 SVGAGI. V shed 6 bases and J 3 bases; nucleotides not matched to a gene: 3. CDR3 sequence: CASRKLAGEETQYF. CDR3 DNA sequence: TGTGCCAGCAGAAAACTAGCGGGGGAAGAGACCCAGTACTTC.

The J gene is TRBJ2-3, the V gene TRBV4-3; 13 bases agree with TRBD2. After removal of 1 base from V and 7 bases from J, the junction contained 5 bases not matched to a gene. The CDR3 runs 16 residues. Germline CDR1 reads LGHNA; CDR2 reads YSLEER. CDR3 nucleotides: TGCGCCAGCAGCCAAGGACTAGCGGGGGGAATATATACGCAGTATTTT. Translated: CASSQGLAGGIYTQYF.

The chain carries TRBV19 and TRBJ1-1; tentatively, D is TRBD1 (6 bases). V shed 5 bases and J shed 1 base, with 20 bases lying between them. Germline assignment: CDR1 LNHDA and CDR2 SQIVND (reference sequence). The CDR3 runs 17 residues. Written as DNA, the CDR3 is TGTGCCAGTAGTCCCTTCCAATCCGGGACAAAGAACACTGAAGCTTTCTTT. Translating it yields CASSPFQSGTKNTEAFF.

The chain employs TRBV7-9 and TRBJ2-7; D not certain. CDR3 length: 11 residues. Per the germline V gene, CDR1 is SEHNR and CDR2 is FQNEAQ (reference sequence). V was trimmed by 3 bases and J by 4 bases, leaving 4 bases between them. CDR3 sequence reads: CASSFTYEQYF. CDR3 DNA: TGTGCCAGCAGCTTTACTTACGAGCAGTACTTC.

The chain carries TRBV6-6 and TRBJ1-5; D is possibly TRBD1 (6 bases). The CDR3 is 15 amino acids. Trimming stripped 6 bases from V and 3 bases from J, with 15 bases between. Per germline, CDR1 MNHNY and CDR2 SVGAGI (reference sequence). CDR3 nucleotides: TGTGCCAGCAGCCCAGGACAGAGCAACAATCAGCCCCAGCATTTT. As protein: CASSPGQSNNQPQHF.

The chain couples TRBV6-5 to TRBJ1-2; D ambiguous. Trimming took 4 bases from V and 5 from J, leaving 11 bases between them. Germline-derived CDR1 and CDR2 are MNHEY and SVGAGI. There are 13 residues in the CDR3. The CDR3 sequence: CASSSLAEYGYTF. The CDR3 nucleotides read TGTGCCAGCAGTTCTTTAGCGGAATATGGCTACACCTTC.

CDR3 loop: CAWSVTGSPKAKNTEAFF. The CDR3 coding sequence is TGTGCCTGGAGTGTAACGGGATCTCCGAAGGCTAAGAACACTGAAGCTTTCTTT. J is TRBJ1-1 and V is TRBV30; D uncertain. The CDR3 contains 18 residues. Germline V gives CDR1 GTSNPN, CDR2 SVGIG (reference sequence). V dropped 0 bases and J dropped 1 base, with 21 bases sitting between them.

In DNA form, the CDR3 reads TGCGCCAGCACACCCGGGGGAGGCGATCAGCCCCAGCATTTT. Translation: CASTPGGGDQPQHF. V and J are TRBV5-1 and TRBJ1-5; D might be TRBD1 (5 bases). V lost 6 bases and J lost 5, with 15 bases in between. The length of the CDR3 is 14 residues. Germline assignment: CDR1 SGHRS and CDR2 YFSETQ.

The count of this clone is one. This sequence joins TRBV5-4 and TRBJ1-6; D is perhaps TRBD1 (6 bases). V lost 4 bases and J lost 9, with 14 bases in between. Germline V lookup: CDR1 SGHNT, CDR2 YYREEE (reference sequence). The CDR3 runs 14 residues. The CDR3 spells CASSPQGQTSPLHF. The CDR3 DNA follows: TGTGCCAGCAGCCCCCAAGGACAGACTTCACCCCTCCACTTT. The full variable domain, its missing parts supplied by reference TRBV5-4 and TRBJ1-6, is ETGVTQSPTHLIKTRGQQVTLRCSSQSGHNTVSWYQQALGQGPQFIFQYYREEENGRGNFPPRFSGLQFPNYSSELNVNALELDDSALYLCASSPQGQTSPLHFGNGTRLTVT.

This sequence joins TRBV12-5 and TRBJ2-2; 16 bases are a match to TRBD2. Germline-derived CDR1 and CDR2 are LGHNT and FRNRAP. This CDR3 spans 16 amino acids. V shed 9 bases and J 6 bases; nucleotides not matched to a gene: 7. The CDR3 bases are TGTGCTAGCCTGGGACTAGCGGGGGGGTTCGCCGGGGAGCTGTTTTTT. Encoded protein: CASLGLAGGFAGELFF.